The rows below give T cell receptor beta chains drawn from one sample of a study of shared clonotypes between healthy human individuals. The data were produced by immunoSEQ multiplex PCR, yet TCRdb's version contains in-frame clones alone and is incomplete. The sample shows about 1.5 million clones, around 95% of them seen only once. The source material was naive CD4+ T cells sorted from blood. Every receptor here comes from a man aged 25-45 years in good health. The CDR3 runs from the conserved cysteine through the conserved F or W. The order of the fields is CDR3 length, D gene, V gene, clone size, J gene, CDR3 DNA, CDR3 protein. A D gene is named only where the DNA matches it firmly. Rows give clone size only sometimes, using once, few, many, or a class for an expanded clone.

13	TRBD1	TRBV7-2	-	TRBJ1-1	TGTGCCAGCAGAAGACAGGGGCTCACTGAAGCTTTCTTT	CASRRQGLTEAFF
15	-	TRBV13	-	TRBJ2-7	TGTGCCAGCAGCCAAACCGGGGCAGGTGGCGACGAGCAGTACTTC	CASSQTGAGGDEQYF
12	-	TRBV6-5	-	TRBJ2-7	TGTGCCAGCAGTAAACAGGGAGTCGAGCAGTACTTC	CASSKQGVEQYF
14	-	TRBV6-6	-	TRBJ2-5	TGTGCCAGCAAGGAGACAGCGGTCGGTGAGACCCAGTACTTC	CASKETAVGETQYF
12	-	TRBV7-2	-	TRBJ2-2	TGTGCCAGCAGCCCCTCAACCGGGGAGCTGTTTTTT	CASSPSTGELFF
13	TRBD2	TRBV6-5	-	TRBJ2-7	TGTGCCAGCACTCGCGGGGGGTCCTACGAGCAGTACTTC	CASTRGGSYEQYF
13	-	TRBV9	few	TRBJ1-2	TGTGCCAGCAGCGTCGCCACTAACTATGGCTACACCTTC	CASSVATNYGYTF
14	-	TRBV7-2	-	TRBJ2-2	TGTGCCAGCAGCTTAGCGGGTAACACCGGGGAGCTGTTTTTT	CASSLAGNTGELFF
13	TRBD2	TRBV5-6	-	TRBJ2-7	TGTGCCAGCAGCCGGGCGGGGGGCCACGAGCAGTACTTC	CASSRAGGHEQYF
14	-	TRBV5-1	-	TRBJ2-1	TGCGCCAGCAGCTGGGGAACCTCCTACAATGAGCAGTTCTTC	CASSWGTSYNEQFF
16	TRBD2	TRBV5-1	-	TRBJ2-2	TGCGCCAGCAGCTTGTTTGCGGGAGCGGGTACCGGGGAGCTGTTTTTT	CASSLFAGAGTGELFF
16	TRBD2	TRBV10-3	-	TRBJ2-7	TGTGCCATCAGTGAGTCGAAACTAGCGGGAGTTTACGAGCAGTACTTC	CAISESKLAGVYEQYF
15	-	TRBV19	-	TRBJ1-3	TGTGCCAGTAGTATTTCCGACAACTCTGGAAACACCATATATTTT	CASSISDNSGNTIYF
13	-	TRBV6-5	-	TRBJ2-5	TGTGCCAGCAGTTACTCGGTCGAGGGCGTCCAGTACTTC	CASSYSVEGVQYF
16	TRBD1	TRBV2	-	TRBJ1-5	TGTGCCAGCAGTGAAGGCCCTTCAGGGGGAGATCAGCCCCAGCATTTT	CASSEGPSGGDQPQHF
14	TRBD1	TRBV30	-	TRBJ1-1	TGTGCCTGCCGGGACAGGGGTTTTTACACTGAAGCTTTCTTT	CACRDRGFYTEAFF
16	TRBD1	TRBV27	-	TRBJ1-2	TGTGCCAGCAGTTTGGTGGGACAGGGTAAGAACTATGGCTACACCTTC	CASSLVGQGKNYGYTF
16	TRBD1	TRBV11-3	-	TRBJ1-1	TGTGCCAGCAGTCGAGGACAGGGAGACTTGAACACTGAAGCTTTCTTT	CASSRGQGDLNTEAFF
15	-	TRBV28	-	TRBJ2-7	TGTGCCAGCACGAGTCGGATCAGTCTCTCCTACGAGCAGTACTTC	CASTSRISLSYEQYF
16	-	TRBV28	-	TRBJ1-4	TGTGCCAGCAGTTTTGGCCTGATTGCAACTAATGAAAAACTGTTTTTT	CASSFGLIATNEKLFF
16	-	TRBV2	-	TRBJ2-3	TGTGCCAGCAGTGTTAAGAAAGACAGAGATACAGATACGCAGTATTTT	CASSVKKDRDTDTQYF
15	-	TRBV28	-	TRBJ2-7	TGTGCCAGCAGTTCCCAGGGTGGGGGCTCCTACGAGCAGTACTTC	CASSSQGGGSYEQYF